These 29 T cell receptor beta chains were all obtained from the same sample, sequenced in a study of CD8 T cells in Susac syndrome. A quantity of 0.5 to 1 ug RNA underwent reverse transcription using random hexamers. TCRdb re-analysed the immunoSEQ multiplex PCR reads in MiXCR, keeping a single row per CDR3 protein. The table has hundreds of thousands of distinct CDR3 sequences, approximately 95% seen once. The sample comprised CD4+ T cells from PBMCs. Receptors originate from a human donor with multiple sclerosis.

This rearrangement joins TRBV3-1 to TRBJ2-5; D perhaps matches TRBD2 (6 bases). Germline V gene sequence: CDR1 LGHDT, CDR2 YNNKEL (reference sequence). This CDR3 comprises 14 residues. V was clipped by 4 bases and J by 5 bases, with 14 bases between them. CDR3 in amino acids: CASSLLSGGETQYF. The CDR3 DNA reads TGTGCCAGCAGCCTGCTTAGCGGCGGGGAGACCCAGTACTTC.

This chain connects TRBV29-1 to TRBJ1-5; weak D call: TRBD1 (5 bases). The CDR3 has 13 residues. The V gene's germline CDR1 is SQVTM and CDR2 ANQGSEA. Trimming took 6 bases from V and 3 from J, leaving 12 bases between them. The DNA for the CDR3 is TGCAGCGTCGTCCAGGGTATCAATCAGCCCCAGCATTTT. It yields the protein CSVVQGINQPQHF. The variable domain in full, completed from reference TRBV29-1 and TRBJ1-5, reads SAVISQKPSRDICQRGTSLTIQCQVDSQVTMMFWYRQQPGQSLTLIATANQGSEATYESGFVIDKFPISRPNLTFSTLTVSNMSPEDSSIYLCSVVQGINQPQHFGDGTRLSIL.

V usage is TRBV7-9 and J usage is TRBJ1-2; the D is unclear. This CDR3 region has 13 residues. Trimming pared 8 bases from V and 3 bases from J, leaving 13 bases between. From germline, CDR1 is SEHNR and CDR2 FQNEAQ (reference sequence). CDR3 sequence reads: CASAPTTDYGYTF. CDR3 sequence (DNA): TGTGCCAGCGCCCCGACCACCGACTATGGCTACACCTTC.

The chain couples TRBV6-6 to TRBJ2-3, with 8 nucleotides matching TRBD2. This CDR3 has 16 amino acids. Trimming at V came to 6 bases and at J to 2 bases, leaving 10 bases not matched to a gene. Germline V gene sequence: CDR1 MNHNY, CDR2 SVGAGI (reference sequence). The CDR3 coding sequence is TGTGCCAGCAGCGCTCTGGCGGGGGGTTTCACAGATACGCAGTATTTT. Its protein is CASSALAGGFTDTQYF.

V is TRBV29-1 and J is TRBJ2-2, with 12 nucleotides matching TRBD2. The CDR3 is made up of 15 amino acids. Germline assignment: CDR1 SQVTM and CDR2 ANQGSEA. With V trimmed by 5 bases and J by 5 bases, 6 bases remained unmatched. The CDR3 DNA is TGCAGCGTTCGGACTAGCGGGGCGTCGACCGGGGAGCTGTTTTTT. This translates into CSVRTSGASTGELFF.

The chain couples TRBV19 to TRBJ2-6, with D tentatively TRBD2 (6 bases). Looked up from germline, CDR1 is LNHDA and CDR2 is SQIVND (reference sequence). With 5 bases removed from V and 2 bases from J, the gap between germline ends came to 13 bases. The CDR3 consists of 16 residues. DNA for the CDR3: TGTGCCAGTAGTCCCTGGAGGGGTACTGGGGCCAACGTCCTGACTTTC. Translated, it gives CASSPWRGTGANVLTF.

The chain is built from TRBV29-1 and TRBJ1-1; 7 nucleotides match TRBD1. Per the germline V gene, CDR1 is SQVTM and CDR2 is ANQGSEA. This CDR3 is built from 12 residues. J gave up 3 bases and V 7 bases, and 5 bases lay outside the gene matches. CDR3 nucleotide sequence: TGCAGCGCCCCGGGACAGTACACTGAAGCTTTCTTT. Protein sequence: CSAPGQYTEAFF.

This rearrangement joins TRBV6-5 to TRBJ2-1; D is undetermined. This CDR3 has 13 amino acids. The V end was cut by 1 base, the J end by 9 bases, with 10 bases between. The germline CDR1 and CDR2 sequences are MNHEY and SVGAGI. CDR3 residues: CASSYLQPGEQFF. In DNA form, the CDR3 reads TGTGCCAGCAGTTACTTACAGCCGGGTGAGCAGTTCTTC.

This chain links TRBV2 with TRBJ2-3, with TRBD2 identical over 8 bases. Trimming at V came to 2 bases and at J to 4 bases, leaving 5 bases not matched to a gene. The CDR3 spans 15 residues. In germline, CDR1 is SNHLY, CDR2 FYNNEI. The CDR3 nucleotides are TGTGCCAGCAGTGAAAATCCGGGGGGGCCAGATACGCAGTATTTT. Translated: CASSENPGGPDTQYF.

The chain recombines TRBV20-1 with TRBJ2-7; TRBD2 aligns across 12 bases. Germline assignment: CDR1 DFQATT and CDR2 SNEGSKA (reference sequence). This CDR3 comprises 14 residues. V lost 5 bases to trimming and J lost 9 bases; unmatched junction nucleotides: 11. CDR3 in amino acids: CSAPSSGGDLGQYF. The CDR3 DNA sequence: TGCAGTGCTCCATCTAGCGGGGGGGATCTCGGGCAGTACTTC.

This clonotype was detected only once. The chain recombines TRBV27 with TRBJ2-6, with D maybe TRBD1 (6 bases). Trimming left V 5 bases short and J 0 bases short, with 14 bases between. The germline CDR1 and CDR2 sequences are MNHEY and SMNVEV (reference sequence). CDR3 size: 17 residues. The CDR3: CASSLRQARSGANVLTF. The CDR3 DNA is TGTGCCAGCAGTCTAAGACAGGCCCGCTCTGGGGCCAACGTCCTGACTTTC.

This rearrangement joins TRBV6-5 to TRBJ1-2; D is uncertain. The germline V gene has CDR1 MNHEY and CDR2 SVGAGI. The germline V and J ends were trimmed by 0 bases and 1 base, with 12 bases remaining between them. This CDR3 region has 16 residues. The CDR3 region is CASSYSIGRFNYGYTF. In DNA, the CDR3 is TGTGCCAGCAGTTACTCGATAGGCAGGTTTAACTATGGCTACACCTTC.

CDR3 residues: CASSEAGTGPYEQYV. The CDR3, as DNA: TGTGCCAGCTCAGAGGCCGGGACAGGACCCTACGAGCAGTACGTC. The J gene is TRBJ2-7, the V gene TRBV18; 8 bases are a match to TRBD1. The CDR3 spans 15 residues. Looked up from germline, CDR1 is KGHSH and CDR2 is LQKENI. The J segment lost 2 bases and the V segment lost 5 bases, leaving 8 bases of the junction unmatched.

The chain combines TRBV27 with TRBJ2-7; D remains unclear. The V gene's germline CDR1 is MNHEY and CDR2 SMNVEV (reference sequence). V lost 8 bases, J lost 7 bases, and 9 bases lay in between. The CDR3 runs 10 residues. The CDR3 spells CASPVWEQYV. The CDR3 DNA reads as TGTGCCAGCCCGGTATGGGAGCAGTACGTC.

The CDR3 here is CAWKRVGGADTDTQYF. For the CDR3, the DNA is TGTGCCTGGAAGAGAGTCGGGGGGGCCGATACAGATACGCAGTATTTT. The V and J genes are TRBV30 and TRBJ2-3; 8 bases agree with TRBD2. The CDR3 loop spans 16 amino acids. J gave up 3 bases and V 4 bases, and 12 bases lay outside the gene matches. Per the germline V gene, CDR1 is GTSNPN and CDR2 is SVGIG (reference sequence).

The rearrangement uses TRBV27 and TRBJ2-5, with a tentative D call TRBD2 (6 bases). CDR1 is MNHEY and CDR2 is SMNVEV in the germline V gene (reference sequence). Between the trimmed V and J ends, which lost 8 bases and 2 bases, there was a span of 15 bases. This CDR3 has 14 residues. In DNA form, the CDR3 reads TGTGCCAGCCGCTACGTCCGGGGGCAAGAGACCCAGTACTTC. This sequence encodes CASRYVRGQETQYF.

V gene TRBV2 combines with J gene TRBJ2-3, with D tentatively TRBD2 (6 bases). V lost 8 bases and J 0 bases, leaving 15 bases between the germline ends. This CDR3 comprises 15 residues. From germline, CDR1 is SNHLY and CDR2 FYNNEI. CDR3 loop: CASAYSGTSTDTQYF. CDR3 bases: TGTGCCAGCGCCTACTCCGGGACTAGCACAGATACGCAGTATTTT.

This clonotype was detected only once. The V and J genes are TRBV29-1 and TRBJ2-7, with D perhaps TRBD1 (7 bases). The germline V gene encodes CDR1 SQVTM and CDR2 ANQGSEA. V lost 4 bases to trimming and J lost 5 bases, with 12 bases between them. CDR3 length equals 12 residues. For the CDR3, the DNA is TGCAGCGTTGCGGGCAGGGGGGACGAGCAGTACTTC. As protein: CSVAGRGDEQYF.

J is TRBJ1-1 and V is TRBV29-1; D unclear. CDR3 length: 12 residues. Trimming shortened V by 0 bases and J by 11 bases, and 13 bases separated the two germline ends. The germline V gene has CDR1 SQVTM and CDR2 ANQGSEA. CDR3 nucleotide sequence: TGCAGCGTTGAAGAGACGGGGTCGGCTGCTTTCTTT. Protein sequence: CSVEETGSAAFF.

The chain links TRBV3-1 to TRBJ1-2; 7 bases line up with TRBD1. V lost 4 bases, J lost 8 bases, and 19 bases stayed unmatched. Looked up from germline, CDR1 is LGHDT and CDR2 is YNNKEL (reference sequence). This CDR3 contains 17 residues. DNA for the CDR3: TGTGCCAGCAGCCCAGGAAGCCCGGACAGGCCCTATTCCGGCTACACCTTC. Its protein product is CASSPGSPDRPYSGYTF.

This clonotype has just one count. The chain couples TRBV20-1 to TRBJ1-1; D gene unclear. The ends were cut back, 3 bases at V and 2 bases at J, with 4 bases in the middle. CDR3 length equals 11 residues. Germline CDR1 DFQATT, CDR2 SNEGSKA (reference sequence). In nucleotides, the CDR3 is TGCAGTGCTAGTTCTAACACTGAAGCTTTCTTT. This sequence encodes CSASSNTEAFF.

The chain recombines TRBV29-1 with TRBJ2-1, with D perhaps matching TRBD1 (6 bases). Trimming cost V 7 bases and J 3 bases, with 13 bases left between them. In germline, CDR1 is SQVTM, CDR2 ANQGSEA. CDR3 length equals 13 residues. Written as DNA, the CDR3 is TGCAGCGCCGCGATAGGGGGCTACAATGAGCAGTTCTTC. Residues: CSAAIGGYNEQFF.

The gene calls are TRBV7-9 and TRBJ1-1; possibly TRBD1 for D (6 bases). The CDR3 contains 15 residues. Looked up from germline, CDR1 is SEHNR and CDR2 is FQNEAQ (reference sequence). V was shortened by 2 bases and J by 0 bases, with 10 bases between the two germline ends. CDR3 amino acids: CASSLWDTMNTEAFF. The DNA for the CDR3 is TGTGCCAGCAGCTTATGGGACACCATGAACACTGAAGCTTTCTTT.

The J gene is TRBJ1-1, the V gene TRBV19; no clear D gene. Germline V gives CDR1 LNHDA, CDR2 SQIVND (reference sequence). The V and J ends lost 3 bases and 5 bases respectively, with 13 bases between them. The CDR3 spans 14 residues. DNA for the CDR3: TGTGCCAGTAGTATCCCGGGTCTAAAAACTGAAGCTTTCTTT. Translation: CASSIPGLKTEAFF.

The chain couples TRBV24-1 to TRBJ2-3, with TRBD1 identical over 7 bases. CDR1 and CDR2 from the germline V gene are KGHDR and SFDVKD. This CDR3 region has 14 residues. V shed 7 bases, J shed 2 bases, and the junction held 5 bases outside the gene matches. The CDR3 is CATSGRGNTDTQYF. The CDR3 coding sequence is TGTGCCACCAGCGGCAGGGGGAACACAGATACGCAGTATTTT.

This rearrangement joins TRBV7-2 to TRBJ1-2, with D unclear. The CDR3 extends over 16 amino acids. V shed 6 bases and J shed 8 bases, with 25 bases lying between them. Germline CDR1 and CDR2: SGHTA and FQGNSA. The CDR3 nucleotides read TGTGCCAGCAGTAAACCCGGCCAGGCCTTCCCGAGCGGCTACACCTTC. Encoded protein: CASSKPGQAFPSGYTF. The variable domain in full, with the rest retrieved from reference TRBV7-2 and TRBJ1-2, is GAGVSQSPSNKVTEKGKDVELRCDPISGHTALYWYRQSLGQGLEFLIYFQGNSAPDKSGLPSDRFSAERTGGSVSTLTIQRTQQEDSAVYLCASSKPGQAFPSGYTFGSGTRLTVV.

The chain uses TRBV5-1 and TRBJ2-5; D might be TRBD2 (5 bases). Trimming stripped 0 bases from V and 2 bases from J, with 8 bases between. The germline V gene has CDR1 SGHRS and CDR2 YFSETQ. The CDR3 length is 14 residues. CDR3 DNA sequence: TGCGCCAGCAGCTTGGTTTCGGGGCAAGAGACCCAGTACTTC. As protein: CASSLVSGQETQYF.

The V call is TRBV3-1, the J call TRBJ2-4; a weak D match, TRBD2 (5 bases). CDR3 length: 12 amino acids. V was pared by 1 base and J by 10 bases, with 8 bases between. The V gene's germline CDR1 is LGHDT and CDR2 YNNKEL (reference sequence). CDR3 DNA sequence: TGTGCCAGCAGCCAAGGATCGGGGATTCAGTACTTC. This translates into CASSQGSGIQYF.

This clonotype was counted between two and nine times. The rearrangement uses TRBV7-9 and TRBJ1-5, with a weak D call TRBD1 (6 bases). Trimming took 1 base from V and 0 from J, leaving 7 bases between them. The CDR3 consists of 15 residues. Germline V gene lookup returns CDR1 SEHNR and CDR2 FQNEAQ (reference sequence). CDR3 in amino acids: CASSLEGGSNQPQHF. The DNA for the CDR3 is TGTGCCAGCAGCTTAGAAGGGGGTAGCAATCAGCCCCAGCATTTT.